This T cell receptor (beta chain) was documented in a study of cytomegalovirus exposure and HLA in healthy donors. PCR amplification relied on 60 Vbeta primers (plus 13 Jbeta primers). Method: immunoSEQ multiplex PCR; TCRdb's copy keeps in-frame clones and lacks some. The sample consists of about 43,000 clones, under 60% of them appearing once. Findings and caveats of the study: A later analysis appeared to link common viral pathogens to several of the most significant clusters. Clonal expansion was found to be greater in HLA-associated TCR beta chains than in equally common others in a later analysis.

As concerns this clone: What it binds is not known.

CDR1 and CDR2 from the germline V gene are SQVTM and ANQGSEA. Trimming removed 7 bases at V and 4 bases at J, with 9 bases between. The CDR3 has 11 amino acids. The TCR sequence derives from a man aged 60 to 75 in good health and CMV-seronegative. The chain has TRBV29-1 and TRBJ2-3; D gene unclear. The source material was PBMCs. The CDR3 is CSGRTADTQYF. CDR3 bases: TGCAGCGGTAGAACGGCAGATACGCAGTATTTT.